The rows below give T cell receptor beta chains drawn from one sample of a study of cytomegalovirus exposure and HLA in healthy donors. The data were produced by immunoSEQ multiplex PCR, yet TCRdb's version contains in-frame clones alone and is incomplete. This sample has some 83,000 clones, with approximately 94% found just once. Material: PBMCs. The receptors derive from a woman between 18 and 29 years old in good health and CMV-seropositive. CDR3s include the opening cysteine and the closing phenylalanine or tryptophan. The order of the fields is clone size, J gene, V gene, D gene, CDR3 length, CDR3 protein, CDR3 DNA. The D gene is left open where the match is weak. Not every row has a clone size; where given, it reads once, few, many or a size class.

clone size: -
J gene: TRBJ2-2
V gene: TRBV28
D gene: -
CDR3 length: 13
CDR3 protein: CASRDLNTGELFF
CDR3 DNA: TGTGCCAGCAGGGACTTGAACACCGGGGAGCTGTTTTTT

clone size: -
J gene: TRBJ2-2
V gene: TRBV6-5
D gene: -
CDR3 length: 14
CDR3 protein: CASRGEGGTGELFF
CDR3 DNA: TGTGCCAGCAGAGGGGAGGGGGGTACCGGGGAGCTGTTTTTT

clone size: -
J gene: TRBJ2-7
V gene: TRBV6-5
D gene: -
CDR3 length: 13
CDR3 protein: CASSSRTVEGQYF
CDR3 DNA: TGTGCCAGCAGTTCCAGGACTGTGGAGGGGCAGTACTTC

clone size: -
J gene: TRBJ2-1
V gene: TRBV13
D gene: TRBD2
CDR3 length: 15
CDR3 protein: CASSQGLARYNEQFF
CDR3 DNA: TGTGCCAGCAGCCAGGGACTAGCGAGATACAATGAGCAGTTCTTC

clone size: -
J gene: TRBJ1-2
V gene: TRBV5-4
D gene: TRBD1
CDR3 length: 16
CDR3 protein: CASSFPGQGANYGYTF
CDR3 DNA: TGTGCCAGCAGCTTCCCGGGACAGGGGGCTAACTATGGCTACACCTTC

clone size: -
J gene: TRBJ2-1
V gene: TRBV7-6
D gene: TRBD2
CDR3 length: 18
CDR3 protein: CASSRLAGSMGTYNEQFF
CDR3 DNA: TGTGCCAGCAGTCGATTAGCGGGCTCGATGGGGACCTACAATGAGCAGTTCTTC

clone size: once
J gene: TRBJ1-2
V gene: TRBV19
D gene: TRBD1
CDR3 length: 14
CDR3 protein: CASRRQGEEYGYTF
CDR3 DNA: TGTGCCAGTAGACGACAGGGGGAGGAGTATGGCTACACCTTC

clone size: -
J gene: TRBJ2-7
V gene: TRBV23-1
D gene: TRBD1
CDR3 length: 17
CDR3 protein: CASSQSGGRGRSYEQYF
CDR3 DNA: TGCGCCAGCAGTCAATCGGGTGGCAGGGGGCGATCCTACGAGCAGTACTTC

clone size: -
J gene: TRBJ2-1
V gene: TRBV6-1
D gene: -
CDR3 length: 15
CDR3 protein: CASSENAGTYNEQFF
CDR3 DNA: TGTGCCAGCAGTGAAAACGCAGGCACCTACAATGAGCAGTTCTTC

clone size: -
J gene: TRBJ1-1
V gene: TRBV5-5
D gene: -
CDR3 length: 15
CDR3 protein: CASSLAVGVGTEAFF
CDR3 DNA: TGTGCCAGCAGCTTGGCCGTCGGGGTGGGGACTGAAGCTTTCTTT

clone size: once
J gene: TRBJ2-7
V gene: TRBV19
D gene: TRBD2
CDR3 length: 14
CDR3 protein: CASSTSGSSYEQYF
CDR3 DNA: TGTGCCAGTAGTACTAGCGGGAGCTCCTACGAGCAGTACTTC

clone size: -
J gene: TRBJ2-1
V gene: TRBV13
D gene: -
CDR3 length: 13
CDR3 protein: CASNLARSNEQFF
CDR3 DNA: TGTGCCAGCAACCTAGCGAGGAGCAATGAGCAGTTCTTC

clone size: -
J gene: TRBJ2-3
V gene: TRBV7-8
D gene: TRBD2
CDR3 length: 18
CDR3 protein: CASSLRISGGFQGGTQYF
CDR3 DNA: TGTGCCAGCAGCTTACGGATTAGCGGGGGGTTTCAGGGAGGTACGCAGTATTTT

clone size: -
J gene: TRBJ2-5
V gene: TRBV2
D gene: TRBD2
CDR3 length: 16
CDR3 protein: CASGTTSGGYQETQYF
CDR3 DNA: TGTGCCAGCGGAACTACTAGCGGGGGGTACCAAGAGACCCAGTACTTC

clone size: -
J gene: TRBJ2-5
V gene: TRBV6-5
D gene: -
CDR3 length: 14
CDR3 protein: CASGARQSQETQYF
CDR3 DNA: TGTGCCAGCGGGGCGAGACAAAGCCAAGAGACCCAGTACTTC

clone size: few
J gene: TRBJ2-1
V gene: TRBV28
D gene: TRBD1
CDR3 length: 14
CDR3 protein: CASRPPGGSNEQFF
CDR3 DNA: TGTGCCAGCAGGCCTCCAGGGGGCAGCAATGAGCAGTTCTTC

clone size: -
J gene: TRBJ2-3
V gene: TRBV4-1
D gene: -
CDR3 length: 16
CDR3 protein: CASSQIKGASTDTQYF
CDR3 DNA: TGCGCCAGCAGCCAAATCAAAGGGGCCAGCACAGATACGCAGTATTTT

clone size: once
J gene: TRBJ2-5
V gene: TRBV5-1
D gene: -
CDR3 length: 15
CDR3 protein: CASSQDSPEQETQYF
CDR3 DNA: TGCGCCAGCAGTCAGGACAGCCCTGAACAAGAGACCCAGTACTTC

clone size: -
J gene: TRBJ2-1
V gene: TRBV7-3
D gene: TRBD2
CDR3 length: 18
CDR3 protein: CASSRYTMAGLAGGRWFF
CDR3 DNA: TGTGCCAGCAGCCGGTATACGATGGCGGGACTAGCGGGAGGGCGATGGTTCTTC